Listed here are 17 T cell receptor beta chains from one sample, sequenced in a study of cytomegalovirus exposure and HLA in healthy donors. The PCR made use of 60 Vbeta and 13 Jbeta primers. The repertoire was sequenced with immunoSEQ multiplex PCR; TCRdb's copy has only in-frame clones and lacks some. The sample includes 98,000 or so clones, roughly 79% of them seen just once. Sequenced sample: PBMCs. The receptors come from a man in his sixties in good health and CMV-seropositive.

The gene calls are TRBV10-1 and TRBJ2-5; 13 nucleotides align to TRBD2. The germline CDR1 and CDR2 sequences are WNHNN and SYGVQD (reference sequence). The CDR3 spans 16 residues. V lost 4 bases to trimming and J lost 5 bases; unmatched junction nucleotides: 7. The CDR3 bases are TGCGCCAGCAGTGGCCGTCCGGGACTAGCGGGGGAGACCCAGTACTTC. Translating gives CASSGRPGLAGETQYF.

V gene TRBV7-6 combines with J gene TRBJ2-5; the D is unclear. The V and J ends lost 5 bases and 5 bases respectively, with 12 bases between them. Germline loops: CDR1 SGHVS, CDR2 FNYEAQ. This CDR3 comprises 13 residues. CDR3 amino acids: CASSRRVRETQYF. The CDR3, as DNA: TGTGCCAGCAGCCGTAGAGTCCGGGAGACCCAGTACTTC.

The rearrangement uses TRBV10-3 and TRBJ2-3, with a possible D match to TRBD1 (6 bases). Germline V gene lookup returns CDR1 ENHRY and CDR2 SYGVKD. Deletions cut 7 bases from V and 6 bases from J, with 17 bases between. This CDR3 has 14 amino acids. DNA of the CDR3: TGTGCCATCATGGGGACAAAGGGGACCGATACGCAGTATTTT. Translating it yields CAIMGTKGTDTQYF.

The gene calls are TRBV4-1 and TRBJ2-5; 12 bases match TRBD2. The J call is uncertain, as TRBJ2-7 better fits the DNA end. CDR1 and CDR2 from the germline V gene are MGHRA and YSYEKL. This CDR3 spans 15 amino acids. The CDR3 sequence: CASSQELAGGYEQYF. For the CDR3, the DNA is TGCGCCAGCAGCCAAGAACTAGCGGGGGGCTACGAGCAGTACTTC.

This clone was detected a few times. The CDR3, as DNA: TGCGCCAGCAGCTTGCAAGGAGGTGGCCGTGGAAACTACGAGCAGTACTTC. Protein: CASSLQGGGRGNYEQYF. This sequence joins TRBV5-1 and TRBJ2-7; D might be TRBD2 (5 bases). V was cut by 1 base and J by 3 bases, with 20 bases left in between. Germline lookup yields CDR1 SGHRS and CDR2 YFSETQ. The CDR3 extends over 17 amino acids.

The chain employs TRBV2 and TRBJ1-2; D is perhaps TRBD1 (6 bases). CDR1 is SNHLY and CDR2 is FYNNEI in the germline V gene. Trimming cost V 8 bases and J 8 bases, with 21 bases left between them. The CDR3 is 14 residues long. Here the CDR3 DNA reads TGTGCCAGCGGGGGGGCGGGTGCCGCGGGGGGCTACACCTTC. It translates to CASGGAGAAGGYTF.

The V call is TRBV28, the J call TRBJ1-4; D ambiguous. CDR1 is MDHEN, CDR2 SYDVKM, per germline. Trimming cost V 9 bases and J 6 bases, with 17 bases left between them. The CDR3 runs to 14 residues. CDR3 sequence (DNA): TGTGCCAGTGTATTCGCAGGTTCCGATGAAAAACTGTTTTTT. Amino acids: CASVFAGSDEKLFF. Using reference TRBV28 and TRBJ1-4 for the parts outside the CDR3, the full variable domain is DVKVTQSSRYLVKRTGEKVFLECVQDMDHENMFWYRQDPGLGLRLIYFSYDVKMKEKGDIPEGYSVSREKKERFSLILESASTNQTSMYLCASVFAGSDEKLFFGSGTQLSVL.

This clone showed up just a few times. This chain links TRBV10-3 with TRBJ2-7, with 7 bases lining up with TRBD1. This CDR3 has 14 residues. Germline CDR1 reads ENHRY; CDR2 reads SYGVKD. V trimming: 3 bases; J trimming: 6 bases; junction bases outside the gene matches: 8. Written as DNA, the CDR3 is TGTGCCATCAGTGACCGGGACAGTAGGACCGAGCAGTACTTC. This encodes CAISDRDSRTEQYF.

The chain has TRBV7-3 and TRBJ2-3; 9 bases align to TRBD2. With 5 bases clipped from V and 2 bases from J, the junction kept 5 bases outside the gene matches. The CDR3 sequence is 15 residues long. The V gene's germline CDR1 is SGHTA and CDR2 FQGTGA. The CDR3 DNA reads as TGTGCCAGCAGCATTAGCGGGGGAGCCACAGATACGCAGTATTTT. This encodes CASSISGGATDTQYF.

This sequence joins TRBV6-5 and TRBJ1-4; 7 nucleotides align to TRBD1. V lost 8 bases, J lost 8 bases, and 5 bases stayed unmatched. Germline V gene data show CDR1 as MNHEY and CDR2 as SVGAGI. This CDR3 has 12 residues. The CDR3 DNA follows: TGTGCCAGCCGCAAAGGGGGCGAAAAACTGTTTTTT. Its translation: CASRKGGEKLFF.

This clone was seen a few times. V is TRBV10-3 and J is TRBJ1-5, with a tentative D call TRBD1 (6 bases). Looked up from germline, CDR1 is ENHRY and CDR2 is SYGVKD. Trimming pared 10 bases from V and 3 bases from J, leaving 13 bases between. This CDR3 is built from 13 residues. The CDR3: CASHREPNQPQHF. In DNA, the CDR3 is TGTGCCAGCCACAGGGAACCCAATCAGCCCCAGCATTTT.

This clone has only a few counts. The V and J genes are TRBV25-1 and TRBJ1-3, with 7 bases aligning to TRBD1. Trimming took 4 bases from V and 9 from J; bases not matched to a gene: 15. From germline, CDR1 is MGHDK and CDR2 SYGVNS. The CDR3 spans 16 residues. The CDR3 DNA follows: TGTGCCAGCAGTGGGAGACAGGGCCCTCTGTTTACCACCATATATTTT. Encoded protein: CASSGRQGPLFTTIYF.

V usage is TRBV6-6 and J usage is TRBJ1-2, with 9 nucleotides matching TRBD1. The J segment lost 6 bases and the V segment lost 7 bases, leaving 6 bases of the junction unmatched. Germline loops: CDR1 MNHNY, CDR2 SVGAGI (reference sequence). The CDR3 loop spans 13 amino acids. The CDR3 nucleotides read TGTGCCAGCAACAGGGGGCGAGGGAATGGCTACACCTTC. Translation gives CASNRGRGNGYTF.

A single count supports this clone. This chain links TRBV5-4 with TRBJ2-1; D is possibly TRBD2 (6 bases). The V end was cut by 6 bases, the J end by 8 bases, with 15 bases between. There are 13 residues in the CDR3. CDR1 and CDR2 (germline): SGHNT, YYREEE (reference sequence). CDR3 region: CASNPQGGDEQFF. Here the CDR3 DNA reads TGTGCCAGCAACCCCCAGGGAGGCGATGAGCAGTTCTTC.

A few counts support this clone. V usage is TRBV5-1 and J usage is TRBJ1-1; no firm D call. Germline V gene data show CDR1 as SGHRS and CDR2 as YFSETQ. V lost 4 bases, J lost 3 bases, and 10 bases lay in between. The CDR3 length is 13 residues. In nucleotides, the CDR3 is TGCGCCAGCAGCCGAAGACACGACACTGAAGCTTTCTTT. This translates into CASSRRHDTEAFF.

This clone was picked up a small number of times. The rearrangement links TRBV4-1 to TRBJ2-2; 7 bases fit TRBD1. Germline-derived CDR1 and CDR2 are MGHRA and YSYEKL. The CDR3 runs to 17 residues. The V gene end was trimmed by 1 base and the J gene end by 7 bases; junction bases not matched to a gene: 12. The CDR3 here is CASSQGSGTVEVGELFF. For the CDR3, the DNA is TGCGCCAGCAGCCAAGGGTCGGGGACAGTCGAGGTCGGGGAGCTGTTTTTT.

The rearrangement uses TRBV7-3 and TRBJ2-6; no firm D call. Trimming removed 2 bases at V and 4 bases at J, with 9 bases between. The CDR3 spans 15 residues. Germline CDR1 reads SGHTA; CDR2 reads FQGTGA. The CDR3 reads CASSLWSIGANVLTF. CDR3 bases: TGTGCCAGCAGCTTATGGAGCATCGGGGCCAACGTCCTGACTTTC.